The 5 T cell receptor beta chains in this list originate from one sample, sequenced in a study of CD8 T cells in Susac syndrome. RNA was extracted with the RNeasy kit, and a quantity of roughly 0.5 to 1 ug was reverse transcribed using random hexamers. In TCRdb, the immunoSEQ multiplex PCR reads were re-called with MiXCR into one record per CDR3 protein. The data contain about 140,000 distinct CDR3 sequences, nearly 97% of them seen just once; the ten biggest clones take up less than 0.085%. The sequenced material came from CD4+ T cells from PBMCs. These receptors were taken from a human donor with Susac syndrome.

This chain links TRBV25-1 with TRBJ2-1; the match to TRBD2 covers 7 bases. The CDR3 contains 15 residues. CDR1 and CDR2 from the germline V gene are MGHDK and SYGVNS. After removal of 1 base from V and 6 bases from J, the junction contained 6 bases not matched to a gene. The CDR3 loop is CASSEWRELTNEQFF. The CDR3 DNA sequence: TGTGCCAGCAGTGAATGGCGGGAGCTCACCAATGAGCAGTTCTTC.

This chain joins TRBV10-3 and TRBJ2-7; TRBD2 might be the D (6 bases). In germline, CDR1 is ENHRY, CDR2 SYGVKD. The CDR3 spans 14 residues. The V end lost 11 bases, the J end lost 3 bases, and 20 bases lay between the germline ends. CDR3 DNA: TGTGCCGCCGCCGATGGGGGGATGAACTACGAGCAGTACTTC. It codes for CAAADGGMNYEQYF.

The CDR3 DNA sequence: TGTGCCAGTAGTATAGACGGGACATATTTTGAAGCTTTCTTT. It is translated as CASSIDGTYFEAFF. The chain employs TRBV19 and TRBJ1-1; possibly TRBD1 for D (6 bases). The CDR3 length is 14 residues. Germline V lookup: CDR1 LNHDA, CDR2 SQIVND (reference sequence). The V end lost 0 bases, the J end lost 7 bases, and 12 bases lay between the germline ends.

The V call is TRBV3-1, the J call TRBJ2-7, with D hard to call. V was shortened by 4 bases and J by 0 bases, with 10 bases between the two germline ends. This CDR3 has 14 residues. Germline V lookup: CDR1 LGHDT, CDR2 YNNKEL (reference sequence). The CDR3 region has the DNA TGTGCCAGCAGCCCTCGAACCGACTCCTACGAGCAGTACTTC. Its protein product is CASSPRTDSYEQYF.

CDR3 DNA sequence: TGCAGTGGTTCCTACAGCGACGAGCAGTACTTC. The encoded protein is CSGSYSDEQYF. V usage is TRBV20-1 and J usage is TRBJ2-7; no reliable D call. V lost 7 bases and J 5 bases, leaving 12 bases between the germline ends. The CDR3 totals 11 residues. CDR1 and CDR2 from the germline V gene are DFQATT and SNEGSKA (reference sequence).